This paragraph reports one T cell receptor (beta chain). Its specificity is not known. Method: immunoSEQ multiplex PCR; TCRdb's copy keeps in-frame clones and lacks some. The data hold roughly 60,000 clones, with roughly 94% observed a single time. The V and J ends lost 4 bases and 2 bases respectively, with 15 bases between them. This CDR3 comprises 15 residues. CDR1 MNHEY and CDR2 SMNVEV come from the germline V gene (reference sequence). The data derive from a study of cytomegalovirus exposure and HLA in healthy donors. Whole-study findings and limits: It was reportedly the case that the classifier diagnosed cytomegalovirus status with high specificity and sensitivity.

The receptor comes from a man between 18 and 35 years old in good health and CMV-seronegative. J is TRBJ2-7 and V is TRBV27, with D perhaps matching TRBD1 (6 bases). The specimen sequenced was PBMCs. The CDR3 DNA reads as TGTGCCAGCAGTTCAAGACAGGTATTAGCCTACGAGCAGTACTTC. As protein: CASSSRQVLAYEQYF.